This T cell receptor (beta chain) was sequenced during a study of blood T cell repertoires in COVID-19. For the study at large: Whether acute or convalescent, the COVID-19 samples came from the United States, Italy and Spain.

As handled by the study authors: Quantification of nucleated cells was approximated via reference gene primer amplification. Only in-frame clones appear in the TCRdb table, and some are missing; sequencing was by immunoSEQ multiplex PCR. That table gives V, J and clone size, and the DNA gave D and trimming. The data contain about 220,000 clones, around 80% of them singletons. The CDR3 covers 14 residues. CDR1 is GTSNPN and CDR2 is SVGIG in the germline V gene (reference sequence). Trimming left V 2 bases short and J 1 base short, with 11 bases between. Specimen: peripheral blood. The origin of this receptor is a woman in her 70s with acute or convalescent COVID-19. The rearrangement links TRBV30 to TRBJ1-1; maybe TRBD1 (5 bases). DNA of the CDR3: TGTGCCTGGAGTTTGACAGACGGGAACACTGAAGCTTTCTTT. Translation gives CAWSLTDGNTEAFF.